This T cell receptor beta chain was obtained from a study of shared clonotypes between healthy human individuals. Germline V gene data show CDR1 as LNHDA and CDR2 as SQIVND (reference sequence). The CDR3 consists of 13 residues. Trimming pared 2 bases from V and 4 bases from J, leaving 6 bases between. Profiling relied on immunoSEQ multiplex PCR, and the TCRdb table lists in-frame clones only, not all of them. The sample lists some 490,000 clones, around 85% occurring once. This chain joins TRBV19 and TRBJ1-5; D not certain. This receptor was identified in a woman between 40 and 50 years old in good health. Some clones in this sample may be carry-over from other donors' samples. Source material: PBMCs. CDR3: CASSILGNQPQHF. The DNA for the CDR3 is TGTGCCAGTAGTATACTGGGTAATCAGCCCCAGCATTTT.